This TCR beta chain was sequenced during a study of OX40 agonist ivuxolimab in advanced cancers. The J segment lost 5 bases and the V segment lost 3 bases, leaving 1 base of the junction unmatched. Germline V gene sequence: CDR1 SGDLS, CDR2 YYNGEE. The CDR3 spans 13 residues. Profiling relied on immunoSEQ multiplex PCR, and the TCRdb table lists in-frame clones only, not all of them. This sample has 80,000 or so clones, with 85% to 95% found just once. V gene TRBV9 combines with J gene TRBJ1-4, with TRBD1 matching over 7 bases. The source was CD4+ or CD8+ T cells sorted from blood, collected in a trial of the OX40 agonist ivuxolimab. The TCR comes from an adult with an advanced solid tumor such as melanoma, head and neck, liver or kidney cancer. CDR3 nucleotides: TGTGCCAGCAGCGGGGGACAGAATGAAAAACTGTTTTTT. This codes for CASSGGQNEKLFF.